This T cell receptor (beta chain) was identified in a study of blood T cell repertoires in COVID-19. Per the germline V gene, CDR1 is LGHNT and CDR2 is FRNRAP. This CDR3 contains 16 residues. J lost 6 bases, V lost 2 bases, and 13 bases had no gene match. The protocol was immunoSEQ multiplex PCR, while the TCRdb copy is restricted to in-frame clones and leaves out a portion. The sample comprises 130,000 to 150,000 clones, about four fifths of which are singletons, and 3% rests with the top ten. Sequenced: peripheral blood. This clonotype was obtained from a woman of 80 years or more with acute or convalescent COVID-19. This chain uses TRBV12-5 with TRBJ2-7; TRBD1 aligns across 7 bases. The chain's CDR3 is CASGLQSGTAPPEQYF. DNA of the CDR3: TGTGCTAGTGGTTTGCAATCCGGGACAGCCCCCCCCGAGCAGTACTTC.